The 10 T cell receptor beta chains below all came from one sample that was sequenced in a study of cytomegalovirus exposure and HLA in healthy donors. PCR employed 60 Vbeta and 13 Jbeta primers. Assay used: immunoSEQ multiplex PCR; TCRdb lists only in-frame clones, some missing. The table has over 150,000 clones, approximately 77% seen once. The sample consisted of PBMCs. The receptors originated from a man younger than 45 in good health and CMV-seropositive.

The rearrangement joins TRBV18 to TRBJ2-1; TRBD2 might be the D (6 bases). Germline V CDR1 and CDR2: KGHSH, LQKENI. The ends were cut back, 0 bases at V and 6 bases at J, with 12 bases in the middle. The CDR3 extends over 15 amino acids. The CDR3 here is CASSPPGVGGNEQFF. Written as DNA, the CDR3 is TGTGCCAGCTCACCACCTGGCGTCGGGGGCAATGAGCAGTTCTTC.

This rearrangement joins TRBV10-3 to TRBJ2-7; 11 bases map to TRBD1. J gave up 4 bases and V 5 bases, and 4 bases lay outside the gene matches. Per germline, CDR1 ENHRY and CDR2 SYGVKD. The length of the CDR3 is 14 residues. The CDR3 sequence: CAISRTGGFYEQYF. The CDR3 region has the DNA TGTGCCATCAGTAGGACAGGGGGCTTTTACGAGCAGTACTTC.

There are a few counts of this clone. The chain couples TRBV5-1 to TRBJ2-1; 7 bases align to TRBD1. The CDR3 length is 15 residues. The J segment lost 1 base and the V segment lost 0 bases, leaving 1 base of the junction unmatched. Looked up from germline, CDR1 is SGHRS and CDR2 is YFSETQ. This CDR3 reads CASSLGQGSYNEQFF. The CDR3 DNA sequence: TGCGCCAGCAGCTTGGGACAGGGTTCCTACAATGAGCAGTTCTTC.

The V gene is TRBV27, the J gene TRBJ2-5; the match to TRBD1 covers 8 bases. This CDR3 has 13 amino acids. In germline, CDR1 is MNHEY, CDR2 SMNVEV (reference sequence). V lost 3 bases, J lost 4 bases, and 1 base stayed unmatched. The CDR3: CASSFGTGETQYF. CDR3 coding DNA: TGTGCCAGCAGTTTCGGGACAGGAGAGACCCAGTACTTC.

Here the CDR3 DNA reads TGTGCCAGTAGTCCAACAGGGGTTGGATCGGATGAGCAGTTCTTC. Translation gives CASSPTGVGSDEQFF. The gene calls are TRBV19 and TRBJ2-1, with TRBD1 matching 7 bases. The CDR3 extends over 15 amino acids. V shed 5 bases, J shed 8 bases, and the junction held 12 bases outside the gene matches. Germline CDR1 reads LNHDA; CDR2 reads SQIVND (reference sequence). The whole variable domain, remainder taken from reference TRBV19 and TRBJ2-1, is DGGITQSPKYLFRKEGQNVTLSCEQNLNHDAMYWYRQDPGQGLRLIYYSQIVNDFQKGDIAEGYSVSREKKESFPLTVTSAQKNPTAFYLCASSPTGVGSDEQFFGPGTRLTVL.

V gene TRBV7-9 combines with J gene TRBJ1-3; D is undetermined. The germline V gene has CDR1 SEHNR and CDR2 FQNEAQ (reference sequence). Trimming removed 3 bases at V and 7 bases at J, with 10 bases between. The CDR3 consists of 13 residues. This CDR3 reads CASSFGERNTIYF. The CDR3 nucleotides read TGTGCCAGCAGCTTTGGAGAGAGGAACACCATATATTTT.

The V and J genes are TRBV19 and TRBJ2-7; TRBD1 is a possible D gene (5 bases). Germline lookup yields CDR1 LNHDA and CDR2 SQIVND (reference sequence). The CDR3 spans 15 residues. Between the trimmed V and J ends, which lost 6 bases and 0 bases, there was a span of 15 bases. The chain's CDR3 is CASRPGAGNSYEQYF. The CDR3, as DNA: TGTGCCAGTAGGCCTGGGGCAGGGAACTCCTACGAGCAGTACTTC.

This clone was detected once. The rearrangement uses TRBV28 and TRBJ2-6, with 7 bases matching TRBD1. The trim removed 5 bases at V and 1 base at J, leaving 11 bases unmatched. This CDR3 comprises 18 residues. Germline V gene lookup returns CDR1 MDHEN and CDR2 SYDVKM. CDR3 in amino acids: CASSQTGTDHSGANVLTF. In DNA form, the CDR3 reads TGTGCCAGCAGTCAGACCGGGACAGACCATTCTGGGGCCAACGTCCTGACTTTC. The full variable domain, rest sourced from reference TRBV28 and TRBJ2-6, is DVKVTQSSRYLVKRTGEKVFLECVQDMDHENMFWYRQDPGLGLRLIYFSYDVKMKEKGDIPEGYSVSREKKERFSLILESASTNQTSMYLCASSQTGTDHSGANVLTFGAGSRLTVL.

The rearrangement joins TRBV23-1 to TRBJ2-5, with D perhaps matching TRBD1 (6 bases). TRBV23-1 is an ORF, and what it does is uncertain. Trimming pared 4 bases from V and 0 bases from J, leaving 24 bases between. CDR3 length: 19 amino acids. Here the CDR3 DNA reads TGCGCCAGCAGTCCTCATTTGTCCCGGACAGCTTCGTACCAAGAGACCCAGTACTTC. Amino acids: CASSPHLSRTASYQETQYF.

In regard to this clone: The sample carries other DNA sequences with the same CDR3. This chain connects TRBV6-5 to TRBJ1-5; a possible D gene is TRBD1 (5 bases). This CDR3 region has 14 residues. Germline lookup yields CDR1 MNHEY and CDR2 SVGAGI. V lost 0 bases, J lost 4 bases, and 7 bases lay in between. CDR3 sequence reads: CASSYSSGNQPQHF. The CDR3 coding sequence is TGTGCCAGCAGTTACTCGTCAGGGAATCAGCCCCAGCATTTT.